This passage covers 30 T cell receptor beta chains from one sample sequenced in a study of blood T cell repertoires in COVID-19. Generated by immunoSEQ multiplex PCR, the TCRdb table keeps only in-frame clones and is missing some. The sample has roughly 140,000 clones; more than 75% are singletons. The specimen sequenced was peripheral blood. The receptors originated from a woman aged 45 to 65 with acute or convalescent COVID-19.

Concerning this clone itself: Other DNA sequences from this sample encode an identical CDR3 as well. The chain employs TRBV7-9 and TRBJ2-5; D uncertain. The CDR3 has 14 amino acids. Per the germline V gene, CDR1 is SEHNR and CDR2 is FQNEAQ (reference sequence). Trimming removed 2 bases at V and 0 bases at J, with 7 bases between. CDR3 nucleotide sequence: TGTGCCAGCAGCTTAATTGCAGACCAAGAGACCCAGTACTTC. Amino acids: CASSLIADQETQYF.

J is TRBJ2-5 and V is TRBV7-9; D is possibly TRBD1 (5 bases). Germline CDR1 SEHNR, CDR2 FQNEAQ (reference sequence). Trimming cost V 3 bases and J 6 bases, with 23 bases left between them. The CDR3 extends over 17 amino acids. The CDR3 DNA follows: TGTGCCAGCAGCTTCCCCGACCACAAACAGGACCGGCAGACCCAGTACTTC. Protein: CASSFPDHKQDRQTQYF.

A note on this clone: At the DNA level, this CDR3 is encoded by other sequences in the same sample as well. The V call is TRBV5-1, the J call TRBJ1-4, with 10 bases aligning to TRBD1. Germline V lookup: CDR1 SGHRS, CDR2 YFSETQ. V lost 5 bases to trimming and J lost 8 bases; unmatched junction nucleotides: 9. The CDR3 contains 15 residues. The CDR3 nucleotides are TGCGCCAGCAGTCGTGCCGGGACAGGGGACGAAAAACTGTTTTTT. Amino acid sequence: CASSRAGTGDEKLFF.

In its sample, this clone was seen a few times. This chain links TRBV12-3 or TRBV12-4 with TRBJ1-2; TRBD1 matches at 7 bases. This CDR3 is 13 amino acids long. The V segment lost 5 bases and the J segment 1 base; nucleotides outside the gene matches: 1. The CDR3 sequence is CASSGTDNYGYTF. The CDR3 DNA sequence: TGTGCCAGCAGTGGGACAGATAACTATGGCTACACCTTC.

Only one count was recorded for this clone. The genes are TRBV2 and TRBJ2-2, with a weak D call TRBD2 (5 bases). In germline, CDR1 is SNHLY, CDR2 FYNNEI. The CDR3 spans 14 residues. V was shortened by 7 bases and J by 2 bases, with 11 bases between the two germline ends. The CDR3 here is CASIREGNTGELFF. In DNA, the CDR3 is TGTGCCAGCATTCGGGAAGGCAACACCGGGGAGCTGTTTTTT.

The CDR3 loop reads CASSPPDRGNQPQHF. The CDR3 bases are TGTGCCAGCAGCCCCCCCGACAGGGGAAATCAGCCCCAGCATTTT. This sequence joins TRBV28 and TRBJ1-5; 8 positions match TRBD1. Germline V gene sequence: CDR1 MDHEN, CDR2 SYDVKM. V lost 6 bases to trimming and J lost 4 bases; unmatched junction nucleotides: 8. CDR3 length equals 15 residues.

This clone has more than one count but fewer than ten. The V gene is TRBV12-3 or TRBV12-4, the J gene TRBJ1-2, with a possible D match to TRBD1 (6 bases). This CDR3 contains 13 residues. V lost 5 bases and J lost 5, with 12 bases in between. CDR3 nucleotides: TGTGCCAGCAGTCCGGGACATTTTTATGGCTACACCTTC. This gives the protein CASSPGHFYGYTF.

The CDR3 region has the DNA TGCGCCAGCAGCCTCGGGGTAGACGTGGCCTACGAGCAGTACTTC. Translated: CASSLGVDVAYEQYF. J is TRBJ2-7 and V is TRBV5-1; D possibly corresponds to TRBD2 (5 bases). CDR1 is SGHRS, CDR2 YFSETQ, per germline. V lost 4 bases and J 2 bases, leaving 16 bases between the germline ends. The CDR3 length is 15 residues.

This clone was counted a few times. V usage is TRBV27 and J usage is TRBJ1-1; 8 nucleotides align to TRBD1. V shed 3 bases and J 1 base; nucleotides not matched to a gene: 1. The CDR3 spans 14 residues. CDR1 and CDR2 (germline): MNHEY, SMNVEV (reference sequence). The CDR3 DNA reads TGTGCCAGCAGTTTCAGGGGGCCGAACACTGAAGCTTTCTTT. As protein: CASSFRGPNTEAFF.

The V gene is TRBV7-2, the J gene TRBJ1-2; 7 nucleotides agree with TRBD1. J gave up 2 bases and V 5 bases, and 2 bases lay outside the gene matches. Germline V gives CDR1 SGHTA, CDR2 FQGNSA. The CDR3 totals 13 residues. The CDR3 sequence is CASSQGQNYGYTF. The CDR3 nucleotides read TGTGCCAGCAGCCAGGGACAGAACTATGGCTACACCTTC.

The chain couples TRBV5-5 to TRBJ1-1; 8 positions agree with TRBD1. Looked up from germline, CDR1 is SGHKS and CDR2 is YYEKEE (reference sequence). The trim removed 3 bases at V and 8 bases at J, leaving 9 bases unmatched. The CDR3 has 14 amino acids. The chain's CDR3 is CASSWYETGDEAFF. CDR3 nucleotides: TGTGCCAGCAGCTGGTATGAGACAGGGGACGAAGCTTTCTTT.

The V call is TRBV7-2, the J call TRBJ2-7; maybe TRBD1 (6 bases). Germline V gene data show CDR1 as SGHTA and CDR2 as FQGNSA. The V and J ends lost 5 bases and 3 bases respectively, with 20 bases between them. The CDR3 length is 16 residues. DNA of the CDR3: TGTGCCAGCAGCCTATCTGGACAGATAATAGGCTACGAGCAGTACTTC. As protein: CASSLSGQIIGYEQYF.

This chain uses TRBV6-1 with TRBJ1-2; 8 nucleotides line up with TRBD1. The V gene's germline CDR1 is MNHNS and CDR2 SASEGT. The CDR3 totals 15 residues. The V gene end was trimmed by 0 bases and the J gene end by 4 bases; junction bases not matched to a gene: 4. CDR3 sequence: CASSEAAGGFYGYTF. The CDR3 nucleotides read TGTGCCAGCAGTGAAGCGGCAGGGGGCTTCTATGGCTACACCTTC.

The rearrangement links TRBV29-1 to TRBJ1-1; D is uncertain. There are 11 residues in the CDR3. Germline loops: CDR1 SQVTM, CDR2 ANQGSEA. The V and J ends lost 7 bases and 4 bases respectively, with 10 bases between them. CDR3 loop: CSAGGSTEAFF. CDR3 nucleotides: TGCAGCGCCGGAGGAAGCACTGAAGCTTTCTTT.

The chain uses TRBV5-1 and TRBJ1-4; D gene unclear. Germline CDR1 and CDR2: SGHRS and YFSETQ. The CDR3 runs to 13 residues. V was trimmed by 8 bases and J by 1 base, leaving 9 bases between them. CDR3 sequence: CASASQTNEKLFF. In DNA, the CDR3 is TGCGCCAGTGCGTCGCAAACTAATGAAAAACTGTTTTTT.

The J gene is TRBJ1-2, the V gene TRBV30; perhaps TRBD1 as D (6 bases). Germline assignment: CDR1 GTSNPN and CDR2 SVGIG (reference sequence). V was cut by 8 bases and J by 5 bases, with 18 bases left in between. The length of the CDR3 is 13 residues. The CDR3: CAGWTAELYGYTF. CDR3 nucleotides: TGTGCCGGGTGGACAGCGGAACTGTATGGCTACACCTTC.

This clone appeared a few times. The J gene is TRBJ1-2, the V gene TRBV5-1, with D perhaps matching TRBD1 (6 bases). Germline assignment: CDR1 SGHRS and CDR2 YFSETQ. V was cut by 3 bases and J by 8 bases, with 17 bases left in between. The CDR3 runs to 14 residues. CDR3 protein: CASSSTNRVWGYTF. Written as DNA, the CDR3 is TGCGCCAGCAGCTCTACTAACAGGGTTTGGGGCTACACCTTC.

This chain links TRBV2 with TRBJ2-3; D gene uncertain. Germline V gene lookup returns CDR1 SNHLY and CDR2 FYNNEI. The CDR3 has 13 amino acids. The germline V and J ends were trimmed by 1 base and 6 bases, with 8 bases remaining between them. CDR3 bases: TGTGCCAGCAGTGAAGGGCAGGTTGATACGCAGTATTTT. Protein: CASSEGQVDTQYF.

This clone was recorded only once. V gene TRBV19 combines with J gene TRBJ1-1; D uncertain. Germline V gene data show CDR1 as LNHDA and CDR2 as SQIVND (reference sequence). The CDR3 spans 14 residues. V was shortened by 3 bases and J by 2 bases, with 10 bases between the two germline ends. CDR3 region: CASSIPPENTEAFF. The CDR3 DNA sequence: TGTGCCAGTAGTATCCCTCCAGAAAACACTGAAGCTTTCTTT.

The chain employs TRBV7-3 and TRBJ2-5; D is possibly TRBD2 (6 bases). This CDR3 comprises 15 residues. Germline CDR1 is SGHTA and CDR2 is FQGTGA. V gave up 2 bases and J gave up 4 bases, with 14 bases separating them. This CDR3 is CASSLQEGRGETQYF. CDR3 coding DNA: TGTGCCAGCAGCTTACAGGAGGGAAGGGGAGAGACCCAGTACTTC.

This clone was detected only once. CDR3 coding DNA: TGTGCCAGCAGCCGCGACAGGGGGGAAAAACTGTTTTTT. It translates to CASSRDRGEKLFF. The J gene is TRBJ1-4, the V gene TRBV7-7; 9 nucleotides align to TRBD1. V was clipped by 5 bases and J by 8 bases; unmatched bases: 3. Germline V gives CDR1 SSHAT, CDR2 FNYEAQ (reference sequence). The CDR3 spans 13 residues. Variable domain in full (rest from reference TRBV7-7 and TRBJ1-4): GAGVSQSPRYKVTKRGQDVTLRCDPISSHATLYWYQQALGQGPEFLTYFNYEAQPDKSGLPSDRFSAERPEGSISTLTIQRTEQRDSAMYRCASSRDRGEKLFFGSGTQLSVL.

This chain joins TRBV19 and TRBJ1-2; the D gene is possibly TRBD1 (5 bases). Per germline, CDR1 LNHDA and CDR2 SQIVND (reference sequence). CDR3 length: 12 amino acids. The ends were cut back, 11 bases at V and 0 bases at J, with 10 bases in the middle. CDR3 coding DNA: TGTGCCTCCGGGGGAGCTAACTATGGCTACACCTTC. The encoded protein is CASGGANYGYTF.

The chain recombines TRBV5-1 with TRBJ1-2; D not certain. The CDR3 contains 13 residues. Germline V gene sequence: CDR1 SGHRS, CDR2 YFSETQ. Trimming shortened V by 7 bases and J by 1 base, and 11 bases separated the two germline ends. CDR3 residues: CASSPASNYGYTF. CDR3 DNA sequence: TGCGCCAGCTCCCCCGCGAGTAACTATGGCTACACCTTC.

The chain combines TRBV3-1 (or the pseudogene TRBV3-2) with TRBJ2-1, with D uncertain. Germline V lookup: CDR1 LGHDT, CDR2 YNNKEL (reference sequence). This CDR3 region has 12 residues. Between the trimmed V and J ends, which lost 3 bases and 7 bases, there was a span of 7 bases. The CDR3 region is CASSQSRNEQFF. The DNA for the CDR3 is TGTGCCAGCAGCCAGTCGCGGAATGAGCAGTTCTTC.

The CDR3 region is CASSLGGGGSSYNEQFF. In DNA, the CDR3 is TGCGCCAGCAGCTTGGGCGGGGGAGGGAGCTCCTACAATGAGCAGTTCTTC. The chain employs TRBV5-1 and TRBJ2-1; 7 positions match TRBD2. This CDR3 is 17 amino acids long. Germline V gene lookup returns CDR1 SGHRS and CDR2 YFSETQ. Trimming cost V 0 bases and J 0 bases; bases outside gene matches: 6.

V is TRBV4-3 and J is TRBJ2-7, with TRBD1 matching over 10 bases. V shed 0 bases, J shed 5 bases, and the junction held 4 bases outside the gene matches. The CDR3 loop spans 15 amino acids. Germline V gene sequence: CDR1 LGHNA, CDR2 YSLEER. CDR3: CASSQEGQGWNEQYF. The CDR3, as DNA: TGCGCCAGCAGCCAAGAGGGACAGGGGTGGAACGAGCAGTACTTC.

The V gene is TRBV5-6, the J gene TRBJ1-1, with a tentative D call TRBD1 (6 bases). Per the germline V gene, CDR1 is SGHDT and CDR2 is YYEEEE. The CDR3 contains 13 residues. Trimming pared 0 bases from V and 11 bases from J, leaving 14 bases between. The CDR3 bases are TGTGCCAGCAGCTTGGCGGACAGTGGATTGGCTTTCTTT. Amino acid sequence: CASSLADSGLAFF.

This clone has more than one count but fewer than ten. The chain combines TRBV7-8 with TRBJ1-6; possible D gene TRBD1, 6 bases. The CDR3 extends over 15 amino acids. V lost 5 bases and J 8 bases, leaving 16 bases between the germline ends. Per germline, CDR1 SGHVS and CDR2 FQNEAQ. The CDR3 protein is CASSTVQGLHSPLHF. The CDR3, as DNA: TGTGCCAGCAGCACCGTACAGGGACTACATTCACCCCTCCACTTT.

The chain employs TRBV6-2 or TRBV6-3 and TRBJ2-1; 11 positions agree with TRBD2. Germline assignment: CDR1 MNHEY and CDR2 SVGEGT. CDR3 size: 16 residues. Trimming took 4 bases from V and 5 from J; bases not matched to a gene: 7. The CDR3 DNA reads as TGTGCCAGCAGTTTGGTAGAACTAGCGGGGGACAATGAGCAGTTCTTC. It yields the protein CASSLVELAGDNEQFF.

This clone has just a few counts. V is TRBV7-9 and J is TRBJ1-3; D possibly corresponds to TRBD1 (5 bases). This CDR3 contains 14 residues. CDR1 is SEHNR, CDR2 FQNEAQ, per germline (reference sequence). V lost 8 bases and J lost 0, with 11 bases in between. CDR3 coding DNA: TGTGCCAGCCCAGACAGTGACTCTGGAAACACCATATATTTT. Translation gives CASPDSDSGNTIYF.